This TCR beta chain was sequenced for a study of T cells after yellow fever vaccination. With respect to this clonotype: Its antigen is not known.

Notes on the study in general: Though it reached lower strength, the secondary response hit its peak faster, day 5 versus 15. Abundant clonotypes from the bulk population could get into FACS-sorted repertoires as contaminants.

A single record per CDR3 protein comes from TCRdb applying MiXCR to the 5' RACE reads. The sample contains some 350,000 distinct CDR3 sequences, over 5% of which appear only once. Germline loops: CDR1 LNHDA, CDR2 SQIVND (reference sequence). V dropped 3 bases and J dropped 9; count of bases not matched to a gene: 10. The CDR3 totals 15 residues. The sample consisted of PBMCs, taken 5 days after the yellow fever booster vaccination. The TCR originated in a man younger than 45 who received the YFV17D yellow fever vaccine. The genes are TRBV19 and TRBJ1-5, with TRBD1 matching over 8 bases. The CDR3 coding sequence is TGTGCCAGTAGTATCAGGACAGGGATTGGTCGGCCCCAGCATTTT. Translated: CASSIRTGIGRPQHF.